This T cell receptor beta chain was profiled in a study of blood T cell repertoires in COVID-19. Study context: Collection of acute and convalescent COVID-19 samples took place in the United States, Italy and Spain. T cells, B-cell-depleted T cells, or PBMCs provided the cDNA or gDNA that served as material.

Produced via immunoSEQ multiplex PCR; TCRdb's table is partial and in-frame only. The sample has about 87,000 clones; roughly 82% are singletons. This CDR3 region has 15 residues. Trimming at V came to 4 bases and at J to 5 bases, leaving 3 bases not matched to a gene. CDR1 and CDR2 from the germline V gene are MNHEY and SMNVEV (reference sequence). The clonotype originates from a human donor in a cohort sampled during active COVID-19. V is TRBV27 and J is TRBJ2-2, with 11 nucleotides matching TRBD1. Sequenced input: peripheral blood. CDR3: CASSSGTGGTGELFF. The CDR3 region has the DNA TGTGCCAGCAGTTCAGGGACAGGGGGGACCGGGGAGCTGTTTTTT.